The clone carrying this T cell receptor beta chain appeared a few times. The source of the sample is a study of cytomegalovirus exposure and HLA in healthy donors. PCR used 60 Vbeta primers and 13 Jbeta primers. Using immunoSEQ multiplex PCR, the repertoire was profiled, and TCRdb retains in-frame clones only, with some absent. This repertoire shows approximately 200,000 clones, 70% to 85% found once; its top ten account for around 0.2%. CDR3 length: 14 residues. The V end lost 3 bases, the J end lost 7 bases, and 18 bases lay between the germline ends. The germline V gene encodes CDR1 SQVTM and CDR2 ANQGSEA.

The sample was PBMCs. This receptor was taken from a girl aged 2-10 years in good health and CMV-seronegative. V is TRBV29-1 and J is TRBJ2-5, with D possibly matching TRBD1 (5 bases). CDR3 nucleotides: TGCAGCGTTGAGAACAGGCTCGTAGGGATGACCCAGTACTTC. This codes for CSVENRLVGMTQYF.